A single sample gave rise to the 8 T cell receptor beta chains below, sequenced in a study of blood T cell repertoires in COVID-19. Libraries were prepared by immunoSEQ multiplex PCR; TCRdb keeps only in-frame clonotypes and omits some of them. The sample holds 250,000 to 350,000 clones; roughly 90% are singletons and the top ten take approximately 4%. The sample was PBMCs or T cells enriched from blood (not recorded which). The source is a young woman with acute COVID-19.

The chain joins TRBV6-5 to TRBJ1-1; no clear D gene. CDR3 length equals 13 residues. CDR1 and CDR2 from the germline V gene are MNHEY and SVGAGI. Between the trimmed V and J ends, which lost 4 bases and 5 bases, there was a span of 11 bases. CDR3 bases: TGTGCCAGCAGTTTACGAGGGTTTACTGAAGCTTTCTTT. Translation gives CASSLRGFTEAFF.

The chain recombines TRBV6-5 with TRBJ1-4, with 7 positions matching TRBD1. Germline V CDR1 and CDR2: MNHEY, SVGAGI. Germline trimming cut 6 bases from V and 7 bases from J; bases unmatched to any gene: 11. The CDR3 consists of 15 residues. Written as DNA, the CDR3 is TGTGCCAGCAGCGCGGAGGGGGCTAGGGGTGAAAAACTGTTTTTT. Protein product: CASSAEGARGEKLFF.

The chain joins TRBV28 to TRBJ2-1; 12 nucleotides agree with TRBD2. Losses at the gene ends were 3 bases for V and 0 bases for J; bases not matched to a gene: 9. The CDR3 spans 19 residues. CDR1 and CDR2 from the germline V gene are MDHEN and SYDVKM. CDR3: CASSFLTSGRTRSYNEQFF. In DNA form, the CDR3 reads TGTGCCAGCAGTTTTCTTACTAGCGGGAGGACCCGCTCCTACAATGAGCAGTTCTTC.

V gene TRBV2 combines with J gene TRBJ2-5; no definite D call. The V end was cut by 2 bases, the J end by 7 bases, with 5 bases between. This CDR3 spans 11 amino acids. Per germline, CDR1 SNHLY and CDR2 FYNNEI. The CDR3 loop reads CASSEHGTQYF. CDR3 coding DNA: TGTGCCAGCAGTGAACACGGGACCCAGTACTTC.

The CDR3 sequence: CASSQGTSGDNEQFF. The CDR3 region has the DNA TGTGCCAGCAGCCAGGGGACTAGCGGTGACAATGAGCAGTTCTTC. The chain recombines TRBV4-2 with TRBJ2-1; TRBD2 aligns across 11 bases. Germline V gene lookup returns CDR1 LGHNA and CDR2 YNFKEQ. The junction had 3 bases not matched to a gene; V was cut back by 3 bases and J by 5 bases. This CDR3 has 15 residues.

The chain has TRBV28 and TRBJ2-7; 10 bases align to TRBD2. Per germline, CDR1 MDHEN and CDR2 SYDVKM. V lost 10 bases to trimming and J lost 1 base; unmatched junction nucleotides: 10. The CDR3 runs 15 residues. CDR3: CAMSSGRDVSYEQYF. The CDR3 DNA follows: TGTGCCATGTCTAGCGGGAGAGATGTTTCCTACGAGCAGTACTTC. The full variable domain, completed using reference TRBV28 and TRBJ2-7, is DVKVTQSSRYLVKRTGEKVFLECVQDMDHENMFWYRQDPGLGLRLIYFSYDVKMKEKGDIPEGYSVSREKKERFSLILESASTNQTSMYLCAMSSGRDVSYEQYFGPGTRLTVT.

The chain recombines TRBV5-1 with TRBJ1-5, with 8 bases fitting TRBD1. CDR3 size: 16 residues. CDR1 is SGHRS, CDR2 YFSETQ, per germline. The V segment lost 0 bases and the J segment 3 bases; nucleotides outside the gene matches: 5. CDR3 sequence: CASSLAGGDANQPQHF. The CDR3 DNA sequence: TGCGCCAGCAGCTTGGCAGGGGGCGATGCCAATCAGCCCCAGCATTTT.

CDR3 in amino acids: CASSLVGSGAEKEKLFF. The DNA of the CDR3 is TGTGCCAGCAGCTTGGTTGGGTCTGGGGCGGAGAAAGAAAAACTGTTTTTT. This chain links TRBV5-4 with TRBJ1-4; perhaps TRBD1 as D (5 bases). Trimming removed 0 bases from V and 8 bases from J, with 20 bases in between. The CDR3 consists of 17 residues. Germline V gene sequence: CDR1 SGHNT, CDR2 YYREEE (reference sequence).